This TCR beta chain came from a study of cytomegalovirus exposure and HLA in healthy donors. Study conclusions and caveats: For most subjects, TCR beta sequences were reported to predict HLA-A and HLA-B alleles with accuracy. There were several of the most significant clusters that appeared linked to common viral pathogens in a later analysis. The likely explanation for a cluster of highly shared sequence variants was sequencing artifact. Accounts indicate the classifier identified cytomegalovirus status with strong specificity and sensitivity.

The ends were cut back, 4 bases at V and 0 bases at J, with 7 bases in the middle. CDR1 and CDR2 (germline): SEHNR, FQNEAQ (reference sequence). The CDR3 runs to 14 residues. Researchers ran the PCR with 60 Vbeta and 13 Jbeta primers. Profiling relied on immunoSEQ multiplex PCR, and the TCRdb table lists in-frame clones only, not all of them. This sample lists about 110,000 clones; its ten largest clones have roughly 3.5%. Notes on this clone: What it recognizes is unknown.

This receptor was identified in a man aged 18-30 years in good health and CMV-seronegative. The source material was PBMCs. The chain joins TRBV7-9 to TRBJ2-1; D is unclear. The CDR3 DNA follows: TGTGCCAGCAGCTCGGTAGACTCCTACAATGAGCAGTTCTTC. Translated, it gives CASSSVDSYNEQFF.